The 30 T cell receptor beta chains reported below all come from one sample, sequenced in a study of shared clonotypes between healthy human individuals (TCRdb year 2020). The method behind the library was the immunoSEQ multiplex PCR assay. As stored in TCRdb, this immuneACCESS dataset retains in-frame rearrangements with V and J assigned. A fraction of the clones does not appear; measured against another copy, unresolved V genes explain less than half of the discrepancy, and the remainder lacks a known reason. The sample table records more than 2 million clones; approximately 92% of these occur just once. The top ten clonotypes cover more than 1.5% of the sample. CD8 naive samples were CD45RO-negative cells positively selected for CCR7, giving a CD45RA+CCR7+ population that excluded TemRA cells. Sample: naive CD8+ T cells from PBMCs. Read against the paper, the sample's cell subset or site label means: CD45RA+CCR7+. Receptors originate from a man aged 18 to 29 in good health. Some clones in this sample may be carry-over from other donors' samples.

V is TRBV28 and J is TRBJ2-2; maybe TRBD1 (6 bases). This CDR3 region has 16 residues. Trimming left V 3 bases short and J 5 bases short, with 16 bases between. The V gene's germline CDR1 is MDHEN and CDR2 SYDVKM. In DNA form, the CDR3 reads TGTGCCAGCAGTTTCCTGACAGGTTATCTTACCGGGGAGCTGTTTTTT. This translates into CASSFLTGYLTGELFF.

In nucleotides, the CDR3 is TGTGCCAGCAGTTTACCCCTGGGAAACGAGCAGTACTTC. Protein product: CASSLPLGNEQYF. This chain connects TRBV27 to TRBJ2-7; D is uncertain. Per the germline V gene, CDR1 is MNHEY and CDR2 is SMNVEV (reference sequence). The CDR3 has 13 residues. Deletions cut 2 bases from V and 5 bases from J, with 10 bases between.

With respect to this clone: This specimen includes other DNA sequences encoding the same CDR3. The DNA for the CDR3 is TGTGCCAGCAGCGCTGGGACGGCCGGTGAAGCTTTCTTT. This codes for CASSAGTAGEAFF. V gene TRBV9 combines with J gene TRBJ1-1, with D possibly being TRBD1 (5 bases). This CDR3 comprises 13 residues. Trimming left V 3 bases short and J 7 bases short, with 13 bases between. Germline V gene sequence: CDR1 SGDLS, CDR2 YYNGEE.

This clone was seen just once. The chain combines TRBV4-3 with TRBJ2-1; the D is unclear. The CDR3 is made up of 16 amino acids. Trimming shortened V by 0 bases and J by 2 bases, and 11 bases separated the two germline ends. Per the germline V gene, CDR1 is LGHNA and CDR2 is YSLEER. CDR3 in amino acids: CASSQDWAQPYNEQFF. CDR3 DNA: TGCGCCAGCAGCCAAGATTGGGCCCAGCCCTACAATGAGCAGTTCTTC.

V usage is TRBV5-1 and J usage is TRBJ2-7; perhaps D is TRBD1 or TRBD2 (5 bases each). Trimming removed 5 bases from V and 4 bases from J, with 13 bases in between. CDR3 size: 13 residues. Germline-derived CDR1 and CDR2 are SGHRS and YFSETQ. CDR3 DNA: TGCGCCAGCAGGGGGGATGTAGGTTACGAGCAGTACTTC. Translating gives CASRGDVGYEQYF.

The genes are TRBV6-5 and TRBJ1-1; D is possibly TRBD1 (6 bases). Trimming took off 4 bases at V and 5 bases at J, with 11 bases between the two ends. The germline V gene has CDR1 MNHEY and CDR2 SVGAGI. The CDR3 is 13 residues long. The CDR3 region has the DNA TGTGCCAGCAGTTCGGGGAGGGGGACTGAAGCTTTCTTT. It specifies CASSSGRGTEAFF.

This clone was picked up a small number of times. The chain has TRBV4-1 and TRBJ1-5; D is unresolved. This CDR3 region has 14 residues. V was cut by 1 base and J by 0 bases, with 4 bases left in between. The germline CDR1 and CDR2 sequences are MGHRA and YSYEKL. CDR3 in amino acids: CASSQGHSNQPQHF. The CDR3, as DNA: TGCGCCAGCAGCCAAGGGCATAGCAATCAGCCCCAGCATTTT.

The chain recombines TRBV4-3 with TRBJ2-7; 7 positions agree with TRBD2. Unmatched junction bases numbered 7, after V lost 0 bases and J lost 2 bases. This CDR3 comprises 16 residues. Germline lookup yields CDR1 LGHNA and CDR2 YSLEER. CDR3 region: CASSQEGGGYPYEQYF. The CDR3 coding sequence is TGCGCCAGCAGCCAAGAGGGCGGGGGATACCCCTACGAGCAGTACTTC.

CDR3 bases: TGTGCCAGCAAAGAGGGCAAGCACACTGAAGCTTTCTTT. This sequence encodes CASKEGKHTEAFF. The chain employs TRBV6-6 and TRBJ1-1; D uncertain. Germline V CDR1 and CDR2: MNHNY, SVGAGI (reference sequence). Deletions cut 7 bases from V and 3 bases from J, with 12 bases between. The CDR3 length is 13 residues.

The J gene is TRBJ2-2, the V gene TRBV21-1; the table calls TRBD2, which could not be checked here. TRBV21-1 is annotated as a pseudogene. This CDR3 contains 15 residues. In DNA, the CDR3 is TGTGCCAGCAGCAACACTAGCCGAAACACCGGGGAGCTGTTTTTT. This translates into CASSNTSRNTGELFF.

The chain uses TRBV7-3 and TRBJ2-2; D possibly uses TRBD1 or TRBD2 (5 bases each). Trimming pared 4 bases from V and 5 bases from J, leaving 20 bases between. The CDR3 sequence is 17 residues long. Germline lookup yields CDR1 SGHTA and CDR2 FQGTGA. The CDR3 bases are TGTGCCAGCAGCTCCTCTGGGACCGCAGCTCGGACCGGGGAGCTGTTTTTT. Protein product: CASSSSGTAARTGELFF.

This clone was detected only once. The rearrangement uses TRBV30 and TRBJ2-2, with D uncertain. The CDR3 length is 12 residues. Germline V CDR1 and CDR2: GTSNPN, SVGIG (reference sequence). This CDR3 is CASGGPYGELFF. The DNA of the CDR3 is TGTGCATCGGGCGGTCCGTATGGGGAGCTGTTTTTT.

The chain recombines TRBV10-3 with TRBJ2-7; D may be TRBD1 (7 bases). This CDR3 region has 13 residues. Trimming took off 10 bases at V and 0 bases at J, with 13 bases between the two ends. Germline-derived CDR1 and CDR2 are ENHRY and SYGVKD. The CDR3 DNA is TGTGCCAGCGGGACAGACAGCTCCTACGAGCAGTACTTC. Encoded protein: CASGTDSSYEQYF.

The rearrangement joins TRBV28 to TRBJ1-5; no definite D call. The length of the CDR3 is 15 residues. The V and J ends lost 2 bases and 3 bases respectively, with 11 bases between them. Looked up from germline, CDR1 is MDHEN and CDR2 is SYDVKM. The CDR3 DNA is TGTGCCAGCAGTTTAGATTGGACGGACAATCAGCCCCAGCATTTT. It yields the protein CASSLDWTDNQPQHF.

This chain joins TRBV7-9 and TRBJ1-2; D is ambiguous. Trimming left V 7 bases short and J 3 bases short, with 15 bases between. The germline gives CDR1 SEHNR, CDR2 FQNEAQ (reference sequence). The CDR3 contains 14 residues. The CDR3 protein is CASKPPEGYYGYTF. In nucleotides, the CDR3 is TGTGCCAGCAAACCCCCAGAAGGGTACTATGGCTACACCTTC.

The chain uses TRBV4-1 and TRBJ2-7, with 11 bases aligning to TRBD2. V gave up 3 bases and J gave up 7 bases; unmatched junction bases: 8. CDR3 size: 15 residues. Germline CDR1 is MGHRA and CDR2 is YSYEKL. The CDR3 DNA sequence: TGCGCCAGCAGCCATCAGACTAGCGGGATTGGAGAGCAGTACTTC. Translation: CASSHQTSGIGEQYF.

The rearrangement uses TRBV11-1 and TRBJ2-1, with 8 bases lining up with TRBD2. The CDR3 is made up of 16 amino acids. V was clipped by 3 bases and J by 5 bases; unmatched bases: 9. CDR1 and CDR2 (germline): SGHAT, FQDESV (reference sequence). CDR3 coding DNA: TGTGCCAGCAGCTTTGGGCCCGGGACTAGAGACAATGAGCAGTTCTTC. The encoded protein is CASSFGPGTRDNEQFF.

The gene calls are TRBV4-3 and TRBJ2-7; D is perhaps TRBD2 (5 bases). With 0 bases removed from V and 5 bases from J, the gap between germline ends came to 17 bases. This CDR3 spans 16 amino acids. Germline loops: CDR1 LGHNA, CDR2 YSLEER. CDR3 nucleotide sequence: TGCGCCAGCAGCCAAGAGAAGGAGGACTCCTTACACGAGCAGTACTTC. Translated, it gives CASSQEKEDSLHEQYF.

Here the CDR3 DNA reads TGTGCCAGCGCCGCCGGGACAGGAGGCTACGAGCAGTACTTC. This encodes CASAAGTGGYEQYF. The chain carries TRBV27 and TRBJ2-7; 8 positions match TRBD1. Germline CDR1 reads MNHEY; CDR2 reads SMNVEV (reference sequence). V was pared by 8 bases and J by 3 bases, with 9 bases of the junction left unmatched. CDR3 length: 14 residues.

The CDR3 reads CSVEPRLNEQFF. The CDR3 DNA is TGCAGCGTTGAACCCCGATTGAATGAGCAGTTCTTC. The chain has TRBV29-1 and TRBJ2-1; D not resolved. The V gene's germline CDR1 is SQVTM and CDR2 ANQGSEA. This CDR3 is 12 amino acids long. Trimming left V 2 bases short and J 7 bases short, with 9 bases between.

This chain's CDR3 is CSVKTGFYEQYF. In DNA, the CDR3 is TGCAGCGTTAAAACAGGGTTCTACGAGCAGTACTTC. The chain joins TRBV29-1 to TRBJ2-7, with a tentative D call TRBD1 (6 bases). Germline V gene sequence: CDR1 SQVTM, CDR2 ANQGSEA. This CDR3 region has 12 residues. V gave up 5 bases and J gave up 3 bases, with 11 bases separating them.

The rearrangement links TRBV29-1 to TRBJ2-3; TRBD2 matches 14 bases. Germline lookup yields CDR1 SQVTM and CDR2 ANQGSEA. The length of the CDR3 is 15 residues. Trimming took 5 bases from V and 6 from J; bases not matched to a gene: 7. CDR3 region: CSVRLAGGPGDTQYF. DNA of the CDR3: TGCAGCGTTCGACTAGCGGGAGGGCCGGGGGATACGCAGTATTTT.

The V gene is TRBV29-1, the J gene TRBJ2-2; maybe TRBD2 (7 bases). This CDR3 spans 14 amino acids. Germline V gene sequence: CDR1 SQVTM, CDR2 ANQGSEA. Trimming cost V 5 bases and J 7 bases, with 17 bases left between them. CDR3 in amino acids: CSVNKGGRHGELFF. The CDR3 DNA follows: TGCAGCGTTAACAAGGGGGGGCGGCACGGGGAGCTGTTTTTT.

This clone was seen a single time. In the same sample, other DNA sequences code for this CDR3. This chain joins TRBV19 and TRBJ2-7; D tentatively reads TRBD1 or TRBD2 (5 bases each). The CDR3 runs to 15 residues. Per the germline V gene, CDR1 is LNHDA and CDR2 is SQIVND (reference sequence). Trimming pared 3 bases from V and 0 bases from J, leaving 12 bases between. The CDR3 loop reads CASSIGGRSSYEQYF. As DNA, the CDR3 is TGTGCCAGTAGTATTGGGGGACGGAGCTCCTACGAGCAGTACTTC.

The chain joins TRBV4-3 to TRBJ2-2; 7 positions agree with TRBD1. The CDR3 is 18 amino acids. V shed 3 bases, J shed 3 bases, and the junction held 13 bases outside the gene matches. Germline-derived CDR1 and CDR2 are LGHNA and YSLEER. CDR3 in amino acids: CASSQALDRELYTGELFF. The CDR3 nucleotides are TGCGCCAGCAGCCAGGCCCTCGACAGGGAGTTATACACCGGGGAGCTGTTTTTT.

The chain links TRBV27 to TRBJ2-7; maybe TRBD2 (5 bases). Looked up from germline, CDR1 is MNHEY and CDR2 is SMNVEV (reference sequence). CDR3 length: 14 amino acids. Trimming removed 10 bases at V and 7 bases at J, with 23 bases between. CDR3 sequence (DNA): TGTGCCACTTCACCCCGGACTTTCTTAGAGGAGCAGTACTTC. Translating it yields CATSPRTFLEEQYF.

Worth noting for this clone: Other DNA sequences in this sample translate to the same CDR3. The chain's CDR3 is CASSFAGGTYEQYF. CDR3 bases: TGTGCCAGCAGTTTCGCAGGCGGAACCTACGAGCAGTACTTC. The V call is TRBV27, the J call TRBJ2-7; D gene uncertain. Deletions cut 3 bases from V and 2 bases from J, with 11 bases between. Germline CDR1 and CDR2: MNHEY and SMNVEV (reference sequence). The CDR3 spans 14 residues.

The J gene is TRBJ2-7, the V gene TRBV19, with 8 nucleotides matching TRBD1. Trimming at V came to 3 bases and at J to 7 bases, leaving 8 bases not matched to a gene. The CDR3 is made up of 14 amino acids. Per the germline V gene, CDR1 is LNHDA and CDR2 is SQIVND (reference sequence). Here the CDR3 DNA reads TGTGCCAGTAGTATCCGGGACAGGCAAACTGAGCAGTACTTC. Translated, it gives CASSIRDRQTEQYF.

This chain joins TRBV10-3 and TRBJ2-2, with TRBD1 matching over 9 bases. The germline V gene encodes CDR1 ENHRY and CDR2 SYGVKD. The CDR3 totals 16 residues. V lost 5 bases, J lost 6 bases, and 10 bases stayed unmatched. The CDR3 protein is CAISSGTGKNSGELFF. CDR3 in DNA: TGTGCCATCAGTTCGGGGACAGGGAAAAACTCCGGGGAGCTGTTTTTT.

This clone has only one observation. This chain uses TRBV5-1 with TRBJ1-6; 7 nucleotides line up with TRBD1. Germline assignment: CDR1 SGHRS and CDR2 YFSETQ. The V and J ends lost 2 bases and 0 bases, in that order; junction bases with no gene match: 5. The CDR3 is 17 residues long. The DNA of the CDR3 is TGCGCCAGCAGCTTCGGACAGGAGAGCTCCTATAATTCACCCCTCCACTTT. Amino acid sequence: CASSFGQESSYNSPLHF.